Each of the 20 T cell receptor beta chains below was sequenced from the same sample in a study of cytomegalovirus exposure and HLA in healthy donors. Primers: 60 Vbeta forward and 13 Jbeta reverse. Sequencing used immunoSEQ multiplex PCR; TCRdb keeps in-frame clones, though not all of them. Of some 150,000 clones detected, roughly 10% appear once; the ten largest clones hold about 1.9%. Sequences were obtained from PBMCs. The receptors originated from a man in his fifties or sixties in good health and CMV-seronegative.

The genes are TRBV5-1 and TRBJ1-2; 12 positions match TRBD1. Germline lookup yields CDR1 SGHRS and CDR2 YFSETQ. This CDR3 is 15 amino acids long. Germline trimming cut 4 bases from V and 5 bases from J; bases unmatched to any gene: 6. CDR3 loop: CASSQGTGGAYGYTF. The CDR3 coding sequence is TGCGCCAGCAGCCAGGGGACAGGGGGCGCTTATGGCTACACCTTC.

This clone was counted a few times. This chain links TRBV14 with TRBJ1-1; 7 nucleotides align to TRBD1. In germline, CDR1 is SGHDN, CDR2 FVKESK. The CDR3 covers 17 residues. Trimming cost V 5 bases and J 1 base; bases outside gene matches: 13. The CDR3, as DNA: TGTGCCAGCAGCAGACAAGAGAACAGGGGACGGAACACTGAAGCTTTCTTT. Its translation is CASSRQENRGRNTEAFF.

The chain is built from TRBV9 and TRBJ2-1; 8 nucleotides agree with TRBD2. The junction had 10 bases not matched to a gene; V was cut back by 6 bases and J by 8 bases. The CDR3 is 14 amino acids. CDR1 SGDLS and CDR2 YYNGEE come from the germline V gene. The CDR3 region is CASTVTGGADEQFF. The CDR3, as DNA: TGTGCCAGCACTGTGACGGGGGGGGCCGATGAGCAGTTCTTC.

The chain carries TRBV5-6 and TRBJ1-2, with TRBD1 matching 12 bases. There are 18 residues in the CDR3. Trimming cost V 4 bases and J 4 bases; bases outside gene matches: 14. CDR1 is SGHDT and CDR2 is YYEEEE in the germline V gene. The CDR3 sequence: CASSVRDRGRKESYGYTF. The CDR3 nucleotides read TGTGCCAGCAGCGTAAGGGACAGGGGGCGCAAGGAGAGCTATGGCTACACCTTC.

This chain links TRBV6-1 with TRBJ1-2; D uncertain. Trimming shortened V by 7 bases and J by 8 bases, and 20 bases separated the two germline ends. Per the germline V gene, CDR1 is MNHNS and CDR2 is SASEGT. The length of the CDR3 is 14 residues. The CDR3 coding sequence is TGTGCCAGCACCCTAAACGGATTTACTACGGGCTACACCTTC. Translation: CASTLNGFTTGYTF.

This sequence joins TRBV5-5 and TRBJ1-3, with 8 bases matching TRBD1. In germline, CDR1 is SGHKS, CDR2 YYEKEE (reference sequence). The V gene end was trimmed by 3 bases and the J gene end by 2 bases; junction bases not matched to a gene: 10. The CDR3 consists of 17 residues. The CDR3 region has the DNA TGTGCCAGCAGCTCCCGACAGGGGCTCGGACCTGGAAACACCATATATTTT. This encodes CASSSRQGLGPGNTIYF. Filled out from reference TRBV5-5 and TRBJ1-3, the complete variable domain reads DAGVTQSPTHLIKTRGQQVTLRCSPISGHKSVSWYQQVLGQGPQFIFQYYEKEERGRGNFPDRFSARQFPNYSSELNVNALLLGDSALYLCASSSRQGLGPGNTIYFGEGSWLTVV.

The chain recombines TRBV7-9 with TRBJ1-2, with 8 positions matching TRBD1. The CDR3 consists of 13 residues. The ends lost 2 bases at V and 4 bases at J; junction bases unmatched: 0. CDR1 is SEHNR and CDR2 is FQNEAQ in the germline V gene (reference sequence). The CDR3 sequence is CASSLQGAYGYTF. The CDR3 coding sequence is TGTGCCAGCAGCTTACAGGGGGCCTATGGCTACACCTTC.

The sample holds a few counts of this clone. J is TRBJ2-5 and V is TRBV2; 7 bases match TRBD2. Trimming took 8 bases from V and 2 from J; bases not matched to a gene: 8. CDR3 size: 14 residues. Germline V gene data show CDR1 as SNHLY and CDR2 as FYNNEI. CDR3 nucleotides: TGTGCCAGCGGCTTTAGCGGGTATCAAGAGACCCAGTACTTC. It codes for CASGFSGYQETQYF.

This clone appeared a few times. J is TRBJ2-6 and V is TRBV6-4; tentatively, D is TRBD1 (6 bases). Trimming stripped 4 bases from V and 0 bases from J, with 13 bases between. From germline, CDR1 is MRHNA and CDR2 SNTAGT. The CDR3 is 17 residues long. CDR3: CASSATGFSSGANVLTF. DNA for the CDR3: TGTGCCAGCAGTGCCACAGGGTTCAGCTCTGGGGCCAACGTCCTGACTTTC.

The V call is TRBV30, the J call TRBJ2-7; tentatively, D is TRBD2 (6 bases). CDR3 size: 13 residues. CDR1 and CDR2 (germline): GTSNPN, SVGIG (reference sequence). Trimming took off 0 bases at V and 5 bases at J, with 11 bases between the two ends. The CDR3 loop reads CAWSVGGVNEQYF. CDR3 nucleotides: TGTGCCTGGAGTGTCGGCGGGGTCAACGAGCAGTACTTC.

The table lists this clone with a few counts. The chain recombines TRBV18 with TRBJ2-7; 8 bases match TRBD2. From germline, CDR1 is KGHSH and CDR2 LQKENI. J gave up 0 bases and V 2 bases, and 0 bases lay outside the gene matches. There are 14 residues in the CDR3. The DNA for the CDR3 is TGTGCCAGCTCACCAGGGACTAGCTCCTACGAGCAGTACTTC. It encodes CASSPGTSSYEQYF.

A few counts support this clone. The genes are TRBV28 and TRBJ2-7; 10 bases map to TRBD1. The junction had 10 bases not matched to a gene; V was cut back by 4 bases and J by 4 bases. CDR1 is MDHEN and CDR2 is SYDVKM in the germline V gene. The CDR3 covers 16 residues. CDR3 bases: TGTGCCAGCAGTTCCCCATCGACAGGGGGCTTTTACGAGCAGTACTTC. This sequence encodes CASSSPSTGGFYEQYF.

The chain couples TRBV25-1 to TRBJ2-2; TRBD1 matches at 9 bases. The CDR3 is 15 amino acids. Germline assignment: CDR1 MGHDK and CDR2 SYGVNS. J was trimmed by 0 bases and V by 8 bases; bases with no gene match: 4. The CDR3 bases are TGTGCCAGCGTAAGACAGGGGGCGAACACCGGGGAGCTGTTTTTT. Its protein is CASVRQGANTGELFF.

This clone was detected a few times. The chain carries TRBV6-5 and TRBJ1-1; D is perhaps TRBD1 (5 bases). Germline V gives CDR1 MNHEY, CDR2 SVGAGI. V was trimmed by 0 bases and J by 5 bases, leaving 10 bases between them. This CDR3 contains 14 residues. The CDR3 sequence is CASSYSKGATEAFF. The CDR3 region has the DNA TGTGCCAGCAGTTACTCCAAAGGGGCGACTGAAGCTTTCTTT.

DNA for the CDR3: TGTGCCAGCAGTCTCCTCCGGACAGGGACCTACGAGCAGTACTTC. Protein product: CASSLLRTGTYEQYF. The V and J genes are TRBV27 and TRBJ2-7, with 8 bases matching TRBD1. This CDR3 has 15 residues. The germline V gene encodes CDR1 MNHEY and CDR2 SMNVEV (reference sequence). The V and J ends lost 5 bases and 2 bases, in that order; junction bases with no gene match: 8.

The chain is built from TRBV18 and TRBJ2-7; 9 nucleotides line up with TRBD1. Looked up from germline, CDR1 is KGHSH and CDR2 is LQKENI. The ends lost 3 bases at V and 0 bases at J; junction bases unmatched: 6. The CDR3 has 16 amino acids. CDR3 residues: CASSPLGTGISYEQYF. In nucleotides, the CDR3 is TGTGCCAGCTCACCCCTCGGGACAGGGATCTCCTACGAGCAGTACTTC.

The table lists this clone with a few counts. CDR3 sequence: CASRDRGHTDTQYF. CDR3 in DNA: TGTGCCAGCAGGGACAGGGGACACACAGATACGCAGTATTTT. V gene TRBV6-5 combines with J gene TRBJ2-3; 9 positions match TRBD1. The length of the CDR3 is 14 residues. With V trimmed by 6 bases and J by 2 bases, 3 bases remained unmatched. Germline V gives CDR1 MNHEY, CDR2 SVGAGI.

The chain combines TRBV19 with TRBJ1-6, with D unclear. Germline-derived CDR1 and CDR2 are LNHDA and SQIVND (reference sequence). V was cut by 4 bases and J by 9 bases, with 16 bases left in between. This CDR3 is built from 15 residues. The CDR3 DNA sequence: TGTGCCAGTAGTACCGGGATTAGAGTACCTTCACCCCTCCACTTT. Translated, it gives CASSTGIRVPSPLHF.

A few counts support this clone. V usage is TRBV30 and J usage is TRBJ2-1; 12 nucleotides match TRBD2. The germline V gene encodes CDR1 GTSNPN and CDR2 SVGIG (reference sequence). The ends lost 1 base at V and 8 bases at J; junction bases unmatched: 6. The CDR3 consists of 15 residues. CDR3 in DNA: TGTGCCTGGAGTGCTTCTAGCGGGAGGGCCTATGAGCAGTTCTTC. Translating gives CAWSASSGRAYEQFF.

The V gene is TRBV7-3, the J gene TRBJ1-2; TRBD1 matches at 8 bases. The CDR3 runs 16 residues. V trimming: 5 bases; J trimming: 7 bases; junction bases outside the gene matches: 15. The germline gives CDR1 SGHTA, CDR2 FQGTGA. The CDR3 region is CASSERGPRGPGGYTF. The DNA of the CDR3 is TGTGCCAGCAGCGAAAGAGGACCCAGGGGGCCGGGTGGCTACACCTTC.